One and the same sample provided the 23 T cell receptor beta chains below, sequenced in a study of technical replicates of blood from a handful of donors. Measured with immunoSEQ multiplex PCR; TCRdb has only the in-frame clones, and not every one. This table holds 80,000 to 95,000 clones, around 92% found once. Sequencing used T cells isolated from PBMCs. Receptors originate from a human donor in good health.

The gene calls are TRBV6-1 and TRBJ2-7; D perhaps matches TRBD2 (6 bases). The CDR3 loop spans 15 amino acids. Trimming shortened V by 2 bases and J by 2 bases, and 13 bases separated the two germline ends. CDR1 and CDR2 (germline): MNHNS, SASEGT. In DNA form, the CDR3 reads TGTGCCAGCAGTGAATTATGGTCGGGGGCCTACGAGCAGTACTTC. This sequence encodes CASSELWSGAYEQYF.

The chain joins TRBV5-4 to TRBJ1-2; D may be TRBD1 (6 bases). Trimming left V 4 bases short and J 4 bases short, with 14 bases between. Germline V gene lookup returns CDR1 SGHNT and CDR2 YYREEE (reference sequence). CDR3 length equals 14 residues. CDR3 amino acids: CASSTGQRLYGYTF. CDR3 DNA: TGTGCCAGCAGCACCGGACAGCGCCTCTATGGCTACACCTTC.

The chain links TRBV23-1 to TRBJ2-2, with TRBD1 identical over 10 bases. TRBV23-1 is an ORF; its function is uncertain. V shed 2 bases, J shed 7 bases, and the junction held 10 bases outside the gene matches. The CDR3 spans 17 residues. This CDR3 reads CASSQTPGQGLSGELFF. Here the CDR3 DNA reads TGCGCCAGCAGTCAAACCCCGGGACAGGGGCTAAGCGGGGAGCTGTTTTTT.

The chain recombines TRBV7-2 with TRBJ1-1, with D possibly being TRBD1 (6 bases). The CDR3 runs to 17 residues. Germline V lookup: CDR1 SGHTA, CDR2 FQGNSA. V was shortened by 4 bases and J by 5 bases, with 23 bases between the two germline ends. The CDR3 bases are TGTGCCAGCAGCTCAGGGGTAGGCAGGGCCTGGGGGACTGAAGCTTTCTTT. It encodes CASSSGVGRAWGTEAFF.

CDR3 loop: CASSVASPLDYTF. As DNA, the CDR3 is TGTGCCAGCAGTGTGGCCAGTCCGCTTGACTACACCTTC. This chain connects TRBV2 to TRBJ1-2; no definite D call. This CDR3 has 13 residues. V was clipped by 4 bases and J by 10 bases, with 16 bases between them. Per germline, CDR1 SNHLY and CDR2 FYNNEI.

This chain connects TRBV27 to TRBJ1-1, with D uncertain. Germline values: CDR1 MNHEY, CDR2 SMNVEV (reference sequence). With 8 bases removed from V and 1 base from J, the gap between germline ends came to 8 bases. CDR3 length equals 12 residues. The CDR3 DNA is TGTGCCAGCCCCCGACAGAACACTGAAGCTTTCTTT. Amino acids: CASPRQNTEAFF.

V gene TRBV6-5 combines with J gene TRBJ2-3; perhaps TRBD2 as D (6 bases). CDR3 length: 15 amino acids. The germline V and J ends were trimmed by 4 bases and 3 bases, with 14 bases remaining between them. Germline CDR1 MNHEY, CDR2 SVGAGI. DNA of the CDR3: TGTGCCAGCAGTTCCATGGTGGAGGGGACAGATACGCAGTATTTT. Protein: CASSSMVEGTDTQYF.

This CDR3 reads CASTQGLAGGNEQFF. Here the CDR3 DNA reads TGTGCCAGCACCCAGGGACTAGCGGGAGGGAATGAGCAGTTCTTC. The chain links TRBV27 to TRBJ2-1; 16 bases align to TRBD2. Trimming took 7 bases from V and 7 from J; bases not matched to a gene: 4. The CDR3 is 15 amino acids. The germline gives CDR1 MNHEY, CDR2 SMNVEV (reference sequence).

The chain joins TRBV12-5 to TRBJ1-1, with a tentative D call TRBD1 (6 bases). V gave up 8 bases and J gave up 3 bases, with 19 bases separating them. The CDR3 contains 15 residues. Germline values: CDR1 LGHNT, CDR2 FRNRAP. The CDR3 DNA follows: TGTGCTAGTAGCTCCCCACAGGGTTTCGACACTGAAGCTTTCTTT. Protein: CASSSPQGFDTEAFF.

The chain links TRBV2 to TRBJ1-4, with TRBD1 matching 7 bases. The V gene's germline CDR1 is SNHLY and CDR2 FYNNEI. V lost 1 base, J lost 7 bases, and 6 bases stayed unmatched. The CDR3 has 15 residues. The CDR3 loop reads CASSEDRGLGEKLFF. For the CDR3, the DNA is TGTGCCAGCAGTGAAGACAGGGGCTTAGGTGAAAAACTGTTTTTT.

V gene TRBV5-4 combines with J gene TRBJ2-3; D uncertain. The V gene's germline CDR1 is SGHNT and CDR2 YYREEE (reference sequence). Trimming left V 0 bases short and J 7 bases short, with 9 bases between. This CDR3 is 13 amino acids long. The CDR3 bases are TGTGCCAGCAGCTTGGACTACTCAAATACGCAGTATTTT. This translates into CASSLDYSNTQYF.

The V gene is TRBV2, the J gene TRBJ2-3, with 8 bases identical to TRBD2. The CDR3 extends over 17 amino acids. Germline lookup yields CDR1 SNHLY and CDR2 FYNNEI. V shed 6 bases, J shed 7 bases, and the junction held 18 bases outside the gene matches. CDR3 coding DNA: TGTGCCAGCAGGGAGCGACTAGCGCGTTTCGTGGTGAATACGCAGTATTTT. Amino acid sequence: CASRERLARFVVNTQYF.

V and J are TRBV20-1 and TRBJ2-1, with no clear D. The CDR3 extends over 11 amino acids. The V end was cut by 6 bases, the J end by 9 bases, with 12 bases between. CDR1 and CDR2 (germline): DFQATT, SNEGSKA (reference sequence). The chain's CDR3 is CSAVLISEQFF. The CDR3 DNA reads TGCAGTGCCGTGCTTATTAGTGAGCAGTTCTTC.

The V gene is TRBV5-1, the J gene TRBJ2-3, with D unresolved. Germline CDR1 reads SGHRS; CDR2 reads YFSETQ. The CDR3 extends over 14 amino acids. Trimming left V 4 bases short and J 6 bases short, with 15 bases between. CDR3 amino acids: CASSLESIGDTQYF. CDR3 in DNA: TGCGCCAGCAGCCTCGAGTCCATCGGGGATACGCAGTATTTT.

This rearrangement joins TRBV19 to TRBJ1-2; weak D call: TRBD1 (5 bases). The CDR3 is made up of 15 amino acids. CDR1 and CDR2 (germline): LNHDA, SQIVND (reference sequence). V was trimmed by 5 bases and J by 4 bases, leaving 17 bases between them. The CDR3 DNA follows: TGTGCCAGTAGTGACGAGGACAAAGTCCTCTATGGCTACACCTTC. Protein sequence: CASSDEDKVLYGYTF.

This chain connects TRBV6-5 to TRBJ1-4, with D tentatively TRBD1 (5 bases). The CDR3 consists of 14 residues. Trimming shortened V by 7 bases and J by 0 bases, and 9 bases separated the two germline ends. The germline gives CDR1 MNHEY, CDR2 SVGAGI. The CDR3 reads CASKPTATNEKLFF. The CDR3 nucleotides are TGTGCCAGCAAACCGACAGCAACTAATGAAAAACTGTTTTTT.

The V gene is TRBV28, the J gene TRBJ2-3, with D maybe TRBD2 (6 bases). Between the trimmed V and J ends, which lost 7 bases and 7 bases, there was a span of 12 bases. This CDR3 spans 12 amino acids. CDR1 MDHEN and CDR2 SYDVKM come from the germline V gene. The CDR3 reads CASNPAGNTQYF. DNA of the CDR3: TGTGCCAGCAATCCCGCGGGAAATACGCAGTATTTT.

The chain joins TRBV6-4 to TRBJ1-2; 10 nucleotides line up with TRBD1. In germline, CDR1 is MRHNA, CDR2 SNTAGT. The CDR3 is 18 residues long. V was pared by 2 bases and J by 7 bases, with 16 bases of the junction left unmatched. The DNA for the CDR3 is TGTGCCAGCAGTGACCCGCCGGGACAGGGGAAGGGGATGCGTGGCTACACCTTC. Translated: CASSDPPGQGKGMRGYTF.

V gene TRBV13 combines with J gene TRBJ2-2; TRBD1 agrees at 8 bases. Trimming took 4 bases from V and 1 from J; bases not matched to a gene: 2. The CDR3 runs to 15 residues. Germline CDR1 reads PRHDT; CDR2 reads FYEKMQ (reference sequence). CDR3 bases: TGTGCCAGCAGCTACGGACAGGGGAACACCGGGGAGCTGTTTTTT. It codes for CASSYGQGNTGELFF.

The chain joins TRBV27 to TRBJ2-7, with D unresolved. The germline gives CDR1 MNHEY, CDR2 SMNVEV (reference sequence). The CDR3 runs 12 residues. Trimming took off 7 bases at V and 5 bases at J, with 12 bases between the two ends. CDR3: CASIGQSDEQYF. In nucleotides, the CDR3 is TGTGCCAGCATTGGGCAGTCGGACGAGCAGTACTTC.

The CDR3: CSARDRGFSYEQYF. For the CDR3, the DNA is TGCAGCGCTCGGGACAGGGGGTTCTCCTACGAGCAGTACTTC. The chain joins TRBV29-1 to TRBJ2-7; 11 bases are shared with TRBD1. After removal of 7 bases from V and 0 bases from J, the junction contained 5 bases not matched to a gene. CDR3 length: 14 amino acids. In germline, CDR1 is SQVTM, CDR2 ANQGSEA.

This rearrangement joins TRBV5-1 to TRBJ2-2; 9 bases are shared with TRBD2. The CDR3 runs to 17 residues. V lost 4 bases to trimming and J lost 7 bases; unmatched junction nucleotides: 14. Per the germline V gene, CDR1 is SGHRS and CDR2 is YFSETQ. Here the CDR3 reads CASSPSVVAGEGGELFF. CDR3 in DNA: TGCGCCAGCAGCCCATCGGTCGTAGCGGGAGAAGGCGGGGAGCTGTTTTTT.

The CDR3 spells CASGLVYAGGLNEQFF. CDR3 coding DNA: TGTGCTAGTGGTTTGGTATACGCGGGGGGGCTCAATGAGCAGTTCTTC. V gene TRBV12-5 combines with J gene TRBJ2-1; 9 positions match TRBD2. The V gene end was trimmed by 0 bases and the J gene end by 6 bases; junction bases not matched to a gene: 6. Per germline, CDR1 LGHNT and CDR2 FRNRAP. The CDR3 covers 16 residues.